This TCR beta chain emerged from a study of shared clonotypes between healthy human individuals. Terminally differentiated effector memory CD45RA+ cells were excluded by CCR7 positive selection of CD45RO-negative cells. Under the authors' procedure: Junction-only sequences without quality scores came from ImmunoSEQ, so filtering differed. Produced via immunoSEQ multiplex PCR; TCRdb's table is partial and in-frame only. Clone size and the V and J calls come from that table; the DNA yielded D and trimming. The sample records about 680,000 clones, 92% being singletons. The germline V gene has CDR1 MNHEY and CDR2 SMNVEV (reference sequence). CDR3 length equals 12 residues. V dropped 10 bases and J dropped 1 base, with 11 bases sitting between them.

The chain employs TRBV27 and TRBJ2-7, with D possibly being TRBD1 (5 bases). The specimen sequenced was naive CD8+ T cells sorted from blood. The origin of this receptor is a man in his thirties or forties in good health. In DNA, the CDR3 is TGTGCCACCGGCAGGGAATCCTACGAGCAGTACTTC. It encodes CATGRESYEQYF.